The 28 T cell receptor beta chains below all came from one sample that was sequenced in a study of identical twins. TCRdb re-derived calls from the 5' RACE reads in MiXCR, one entry per CDR3 protein. The sample lists 300,000 to 400,000 distinct CDR3 sequences, around an eighth seen once, with 6% to 9% in the top ten. In addition, the sample was reused for a study of yellow fever vaccine responses in identical twins.

The specimen was CD8+ T cells sorted from blood. Receptors were obtained from a woman between 18 and 30 years old in good health.

The chain has TRBV5-1 and TRBJ2-7; D unresolved. The germline gives CDR1 SGHRS, CDR2 YFSETQ. The V and J ends lost 0 bases and 4 bases respectively, with 11 bases between them. The CDR3 has 14 residues. The CDR3 region has the DNA TGCGCCAGCAGCTTGGCCCCGAAGGGATACGAGCAGTACGTC. Translated, it gives CASSLAPKGYEQYV.

V usage is TRBV25-1 and J usage is TRBJ2-7, with D possibly being TRBD1 or TRBD2 (5 bases each). V shed 2 bases and J shed 4 bases, with 12 bases lying between them. This CDR3 has 14 residues. CDR1 and CDR2 from the germline V gene are MGHDK and SYGVNS. The CDR3 here is CASSEHRDGYEQYF. The CDR3 DNA follows: TGTGCCAGCAGTGAACACCGGGACGGATACGAGCAGTACTTC.

This clonotype was recorded a few times. V and J are TRBV12-3 or TRBV12-4 and TRBJ1-4; no definite D call. The CDR3 is made up of 14 amino acids. V was pared by 3 bases and J by 2 bases, with 7 bases between. CDR3 in amino acids: CASSFRQTNEKLFF. DNA of the CDR3: TGTGCCAGCAGTTTTCGGCAGACTAATGAAAAACTGTTTTTT.

J is TRBJ2-7 and V is TRBV28; D might be TRBD1 (6 bases). Germline values: CDR1 MDHEN, CDR2 SYDVKM. V was clipped by 2 bases and J by 0 bases, with 14 bases between them. The CDR3 spans 16 residues. CDR3 loop: CASSLPGTIASYEQYF. The CDR3 region has the DNA TGTGCCAGCAGTTTACCGGGGACAATTGCCTCCTACGAGCAGTACTTC. The full variable domain, in which reference TRBV28 and TRBJ2-7 provide the parts outside the CDR3, is DVKVTQSSRYLVKRTGEKVFLECVQDMDHENMFWYRQDPGLGLRLIYFSYDVKMKEKGDIPEGYSVSREKKERFSLILESASTNQTSMYLCASSLPGTIASYEQYFGPGTRLTVT.

This clonotype was seen only a few times. The chain recombines TRBV7-3 with TRBJ2-1; no definite D call. Germline V gene sequence: CDR1 SGHTA, CDR2 FQGTGA. This CDR3 is 14 amino acids long. V lost 0 bases and J 5 bases, leaving 8 bases between the germline ends. The CDR3 nucleotides read TGTGCCAGCAGCTTAACGTTGGGTGACAATGAGCAGTTCTTC. Amino acid sequence: CASSLTLGDNEQFF.

This clonotype has at least ten counts. The chain links TRBV3-1 to TRBJ2-1, with 10 bases fitting TRBD2. This CDR3 is 15 amino acids long. The germline V gene encodes CDR1 LGHDT and CDR2 YNNKEL (reference sequence). With 0 bases clipped from V and 10 bases from J, the junction kept 6 bases outside the gene matches. In DNA, the CDR3 is TGTGCCAGCAGCCAAGATCTAGCGGGAGAGGTAGAGCAGTTCTTC. Its translation: CASSQDLAGEVEQFF.

This clonotype was seen at least ten times. The chain has TRBV5-1 and TRBJ2-1; D ambiguous. Germline CDR1 SGHRS, CDR2 YFSETQ. Trimming took off 4 bases at V and 7 bases at J, with 18 bases between the two ends. The CDR3 has 15 amino acids. The CDR3 nucleotides are TGCGCCAGCAGCCCCTCATTTGGGATAGGGAATGAGCAGTTCTTC. Its translation is CASSPSFGIGNEQFF.

This clonotype was counted only a few times. CDR3 region: CATWTSGTYNEQFF. DNA of the CDR3: TGTGCCACTTGGACTAGCGGGACCTACAATGAGCAGTTCTTC. The chain employs TRBV2 and TRBJ2-1; TRBD2 matches at 12 bases. The CDR3 extends over 14 amino acids. After removal of 10 bases from V and 2 bases from J, the junction contained 3 bases not matched to a gene. Germline V lookup: CDR1 SNHLY, CDR2 FYNNEI.

V and J are TRBV7-9 and TRBJ2-5; a weak D match, TRBD1 (6 bases). V was trimmed by 2 bases and J by 0 bases, leaving 10 bases between them. In germline, CDR1 is SEHNR, CDR2 FQNEAQ (reference sequence). This CDR3 has 15 amino acids. The CDR3 DNA is TGTGCCAGCAGCTTAACAGGGACGTACCAAGAGACCCAGTACTTC. Its protein product is CASSLTGTYQETQYF.

The table lists this clonotype with a few counts. This rearrangement joins TRBV4-2 to TRBJ2-5; 9 bases align to TRBD2. The CDR3 length is 18 residues. The germline V gene encodes CDR1 LGHNA and CDR2 YNFKEQ. With V trimmed by 0 bases and J by 4 bases, 12 bases remained unmatched. The CDR3 nucleotides read TGTGCCAGCAGCCAAGATTTAGGGCGGGGGGGCCTTGCAGAGACCCAGTACTTC. This sequence encodes CASSQDLGRGGLAETQYF.

In this sample, this clonotype turned up many times. This chain joins TRBV5-5 and TRBJ2-7; 10 bases agree with TRBD1. CDR1 is SGHKS and CDR2 is YYEKEE in the germline V gene (reference sequence). There are 15 residues in the CDR3. J was trimmed by 1 base and V by 5 bases; bases with no gene match: 6. The CDR3 region has the DNA TGTGCCAGCAGGCTCGGACAGGGGGGGTCCTACGAGCAGTACTTC. This sequence encodes CASRLGQGGSYEQYF.

This clonotype occurred a few times. The rearrangement uses TRBV11-2 and TRBJ2-1; the D is unclear. V dropped 3 bases and J dropped 6 bases, with 30 bases sitting between them. The CDR3 sequence is 20 residues long. The germline V gene has CDR1 SGHAT and CDR2 FQNNGV. DNA for the CDR3: TGTGCCAGCAGCTTCCCCCTGGGGAACCCCGAACTATTCCCGTCCAATGAGCAGTTCTTC. Its protein product is CASSFPLGNPELFPSNEQFF.

This clonotype was seen only a few times. The chain joins TRBV28 to TRBJ2-3; weak D call: TRBD2 (5 bases). V lost 8 bases and J 2 bases, leaving 11 bases between the germline ends. CDR3 size: 13 residues. The V gene's germline CDR1 is MDHEN and CDR2 SYDVKM. CDR3 loop: CASGLSDTDTQYF. The CDR3 DNA reads TGTGCCAGCGGGCTTAGCGACACAGATACGCAGTATTTT. The whole variable domain, remainder taken from reference TRBV28 and TRBJ2-3, is DVKVTQSSRYLVKRTGEKVFLECVQDMDHENMFWYRQDPGLGLRLIYFSYDVKMKEKGDIPEGYSVSREKKERFSLILESASTNQTSMYLCASGLSDTDTQYFGPGTRLTVL.

V is TRBV6-5 and J is TRBJ2-1, with TRBD2 matching over 9 bases. V was clipped by 2 bases and J by 6 bases; unmatched bases: 11. Germline V CDR1 and CDR2: MNHEY, SVGAGI. This CDR3 spans 17 amino acids. CDR3 sequence: CASSYRSGGPPLNEQFF. The CDR3 region has the DNA TGTGCCAGCAGTTACCGGAGCGGGGGGCCCCCCCTCAATGAGCAGTTCTTC.

The chain combines TRBV7-3 with TRBJ2-3, with a possible D match to TRBD2 (6 bases). The germline V and J ends were trimmed by 3 bases and 6 bases, with 10 bases remaining between them. This CDR3 has 13 residues. From germline, CDR1 is SGHTA and CDR2 FQGTGA. This chain's CDR3 is CASSFPGGDTQYF. The CDR3 DNA follows: TGTGCCAGCAGCTTCCCTGGAGGGGATACGCAGTATTTT.

This clonotype showed up just a few times. This chain connects TRBV9 to TRBJ2-1; D may match TRBD1 or TRBD2 (5 bases each). CDR3 length equals 12 residues. Germline CDR1 SGDLS, CDR2 YYNGEE. Trimming pared 5 bases from V and 9 bases from J, leaving 12 bases between. CDR3 bases: TGTGCCAGCAGTCTGGGGGAGTCTGAGCAGTTCTTC. This gives the protein CASSLGESEQFF. The variable domain in full, with the rest retrieved from reference TRBV9 and TRBJ2-1, is DSGVTQTPKHLITATGQRVTLRCSPRSGDLSVYWYQQSLDQGLQFLIQYYNGEERAKGNILERFSAQQFPDLHSELNLSSLELGDSALYFCASSLGESEQFFGPGTRLTVL.

The chain has TRBV15 and TRBJ1-5; D is uncertain. The V gene lost 1 base and the J gene lost 4 bases, with 11 bases spanning the gap. Germline V gene sequence: CDR1 LNHNV, CDR2 YYDKDF (reference sequence). CDR3 length: 15 residues. The CDR3 loop is CATSRAWEGNQPQHF. The DNA for the CDR3 is TGTGCCACCAGCAGAGCATGGGAAGGTAATCAGCCCCAGCATTTT.

This clonotype was found a few times. The V gene is TRBV18, the J gene TRBJ2-1; possible D gene TRBD1, 6 bases. V lost 2 bases to trimming and J lost 0 bases, with 8 bases between them. In germline, CDR1 is KGHSH, CDR2 LQKENI. The CDR3 runs to 15 residues. The CDR3 spells CASSPWDISYNEQFF. Here the CDR3 DNA reads TGTGCCAGCTCACCATGGGACATCTCCTACAATGAGCAGTTCTTC.

This clonotype was detected only a few times. This chain links TRBV7-9 with TRBJ1-5; the D gene is possibly TRBD1 (5 bases). With 7 bases removed from V and 0 bases from J, the gap between germline ends came to 13 bases. Germline CDR1 is SEHNR and CDR2 is FQNEAQ (reference sequence). The CDR3 is 15 residues long. The CDR3 DNA reads TGTGCCAGCACTCAGGGAGGCCCTAGCAATCAGCCCCAGCATTTT. This codes for CASTQGGPSNQPQHF.

The chain is built from TRBV7-7 and TRBJ2-7, with a tentative D call TRBD2 (5 bases). Per the germline V gene, CDR1 is SSHAT and CDR2 is FNYEAQ (reference sequence). This CDR3 is 13 amino acids long. The V and J ends lost 3 bases and 7 bases respectively, with 13 bases between them. CDR3 loop: CASSFNGVREQYF. The CDR3 nucleotides are TGTGCCAGCAGCTTTAACGGGGTGAGGGAGCAGTACTTC.

The V gene is TRBV27, the J gene TRBJ2-7, with a possible D match to TRBD2 (5 bases). From germline, CDR1 is MNHEY and CDR2 SMNVEV (reference sequence). Between the trimmed V and J ends, which lost 6 bases and 0 bases, there was a span of 15 bases. CDR3 length equals 15 residues. This CDR3 reads CASRSGGFSSYEQYF. CDR3 bases: TGTGCCAGCAGGAGTGGCGGGTTCAGCTCCTACGAGCAGTACTTC.

The rearrangement uses TRBV5-1 and TRBJ2-5, with D possibly being TRBD1 or TRBD2 (5 bases each). The V end lost 5 bases, the J end lost 2 bases, and 16 bases lay between the germline ends. The CDR3 has 15 amino acids. Germline-derived CDR1 and CDR2 are SGHRS and YFSETQ. The CDR3 region is CASRLRGAPQETQYF. The CDR3 DNA reads as TGCGCCAGCAGACTTAGAGGGGCCCCTCAAGAGACCCAGTACTTC.

The J gene is TRBJ2-1, the V gene TRBV27, with D tentatively TRBD1 (5 bases). Trimming took 9 bases from V and 1 from J, leaving 10 bases between them. The CDR3 sequence is 13 residues long. The germline V gene encodes CDR1 MNHEY and CDR2 SMNVEV (reference sequence). The DNA for the CDR3 is TGTGCCAGTGCAGGGTCTTCCTACAATGAGCAGTTCTTC. Its translation: CASAGSSYNEQFF.

The table lists this clonotype with many counts. Germline is not matched at one junction end, which may reflect a read error. This sequence joins TRBV5-1 and TRBJ2-5, with 9 bases fitting TRBD2. The CDR3 runs to 14 residues. The germline V gene has CDR1 SGHRS and CDR2 YFSETQ. The chain's CDR3 is CASSLAGGLETQYF. In nucleotides, the CDR3 is TGTGCCAGCAGTTTGGCGGGGGGGCTGGAGACCCAGTACTTC.

The rearrangement joins TRBV4-1 to TRBJ2-5; 7 positions agree with TRBD1. Looked up from germline, CDR1 is MGHRA and CDR2 is YSYEKL. With V trimmed by 4 bases and J by 4 bases, 6 bases remained unmatched. The CDR3 runs 14 residues. The CDR3 region is CASSPPDRPETQYF. CDR3 DNA: TGCGCCAGCAGCCCGCCGGACAGGCCAGAGACCCAGTACTTC.

This clonotype was picked up many times. The gene calls are TRBV4-1 and TRBJ2-7, with 13 bases that match TRBD2. Germline loops: CDR1 MGHRA, CDR2 YSYEKL. Trimming at V came to 5 bases and at J to 6 bases, leaving 7 bases not matched to a gene. The CDR3 consists of 15 residues. Here the CDR3 DNA reads TGCGCCAGCAGCTACGATTGGACTAGCGGGAGCGAGCAGTACTTC. Its translation: CASSYDWTSGSEQYF.

The table lists this clonotype with many counts. The chain joins TRBV10-3 to TRBJ2-3; TRBD2 agrees at 7 bases. Germline V gene data show CDR1 as ENHRY and CDR2 as SYGVKD. The CDR3 has 14 amino acids. The ends lost 5 bases at V and 1 base at J; junction bases unmatched: 3. The CDR3 reads CAISSAGGTDTQYF. CDR3 nucleotides: TGTGCCATCAGTTCGGCGGGGGGCACAGATACGCAGTATTTT.

This clonotype has just a few counts. The J gene is TRBJ2-5, the V gene TRBV12-3 or TRBV12-4; D tentatively reads TRBD1 or TRBD2 (5 bases each). The CDR3 has 16 amino acids. Trimming removed 1 base from V and 2 bases from J, with 14 bases in between. The DNA of the CDR3 is TGTGCCAGCAGTTTAGAGGGGCGGGTGGGACAAGAGACCCAGTACTTC. As protein: CASSLEGRVGQETQYF.